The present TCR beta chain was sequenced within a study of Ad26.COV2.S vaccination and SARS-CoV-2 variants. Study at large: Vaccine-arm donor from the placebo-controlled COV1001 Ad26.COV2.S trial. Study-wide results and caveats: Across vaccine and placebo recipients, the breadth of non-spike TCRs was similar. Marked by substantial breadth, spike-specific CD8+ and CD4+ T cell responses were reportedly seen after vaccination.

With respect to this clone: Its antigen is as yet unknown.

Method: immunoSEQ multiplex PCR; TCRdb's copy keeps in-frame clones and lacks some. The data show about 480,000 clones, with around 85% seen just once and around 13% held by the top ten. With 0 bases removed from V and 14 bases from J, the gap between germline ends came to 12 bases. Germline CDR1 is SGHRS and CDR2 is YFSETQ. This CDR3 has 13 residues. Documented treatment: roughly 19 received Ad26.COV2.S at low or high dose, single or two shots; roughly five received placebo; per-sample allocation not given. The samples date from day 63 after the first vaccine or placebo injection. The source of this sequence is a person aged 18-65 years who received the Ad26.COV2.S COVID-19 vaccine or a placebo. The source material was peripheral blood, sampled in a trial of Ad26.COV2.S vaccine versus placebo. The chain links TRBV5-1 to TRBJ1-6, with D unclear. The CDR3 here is CASSLASAASLHF. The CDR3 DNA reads TGCGCCAGCAGCTTGGCGTCGGCAGCTTCCCTCCACTTT.